The entry below describes one T cell receptor (beta chain). What it recognizes is unknown. Generated by immunoSEQ multiplex PCR, the TCRdb table keeps only in-frame clones and is missing some. The sample lists 90,000 or so clones, roughly 90% occurring once. The data were taken from a study of OX40 agonist ivuxolimab in advanced cancers. Looking at the study overall: Patients received the agonistic anti-OX40 (CD134) antibody ivuxolimab. The dose-escalation group included hepatocellular carcinoma, melanoma, renal cell carcinoma and head and neck cancer. Study-level points and caveats: CD4+ and CD8+ T cells in blood underwent clonal expansion by week 6 at 0.1 to 3.0 mg/kg. Fewer expanded clones were found on average in CD4+ than in CD8+ T cells.

The sample was CD4+ or CD8+ T cells sorted from blood, taken in a trial of the OX40 agonist ivuxolimab. The receptor's source is an adult with an advanced solid tumor such as melanoma, head and neck, liver or kidney cancer.

The CDR3 DNA follows: TGCGCCAGCAGTGGGGACGCTGGATCGGGTTACGAGCAGTACTTC. This codes for CASSGDAGSGYEQYF. The chain joins TRBV10-1 to TRBJ2-7, with D tentatively TRBD1 or TRBD2 (5 bases each). V lost 4 bases to trimming and J lost 4 bases, with 17 bases between them. The germline gives CDR1 WNHNN, CDR2 SYGVQD (reference sequence). The CDR3 loop spans 15 amino acids.